These T cell receptor beta chains were read from a single sample in a study of STAT5B mutations in CD4+ large granular lymphocyte leukemia. The table came from immunoSEQ multiplex PCR; TCRdb's copy has only in-frame clones and leaves some out. The table lists around 32,000 clones, approximately 71% of them singletons. Sequenced material: CD4+ T cells from blood buffy coats. Receptors were obtained from a human donor in good health. Both conserved end residues are part of each CDR3. A D gene is named only where the DNA matches it firmly. Clone size, where shown, is once, few, many, or a class for clones that have expanded.

v_gene	abundance	j_gene	d_gene	CDR3aa	CDR3nt
TRBV15	once	TRBJ2-3	.	CATSRDAGSTDTQYF	TGTGCCACCAGCAGAGATGCAGGGAGCACAGATACGCAGTATTTT
TRBV27	once	TRBJ1-3	.	CASSLGTPGSGNTIYF	TGTGCCAGCAGTCTCGGGACACCAGGGTCTGGAAACACCATATATTTT
TRBV28	.	TRBJ1-6	.	CASSHSSGRRNSPLHF	TGTGCCAGCAGTCATAGCTCGGGCAGGCGCAATTCACCCCTCCACTTT
TRBV19	.	TRBJ1-5	TRBD1	CASSINAGQGSQPQHF	TGTGCCAGTAGTATAAATGCGGGACAGGGTAGTCAGCCCCAGCATTTT
TRBV18	.	TRBJ2-5	.	CASSPLGQDSEQYF	TGTGCCAGCTCACCACTTGGGCAGGATTCAGAGCAGTACTTC
TRBV10-3	.	TRBJ1-5	.	CAISVDSNQPQHF	TGTGCCATCAGTGTAGATAGCAATCAGCCCCAGCATTTT
TRBV19	.	TRBJ1-2	.	CAIEGLDYGYTF	TGTGCCATCGAGGGGTTGGACTATGGCTACACCTTC
TRBV2	.	TRBJ1-5	TRBD1	CASSETGKQPQHF	TGTGCCAGCAGTGAGACAGGGAAACAGCCCCAGCATTTT
TRBV11-2	.	TRBJ2-2	.	CASIPLLNTGELFF	TGTGCCAGCATACCCTTACTTAACACCGGGGAGCTGTTTTTT
TRBV18	.	TRBJ2-5	.	CASSERMKETQYF	TGTGCCAGCTCAGAACGGATGAAAGAGACCCAGTACTTC
TRBV7-8	.	TRBJ2-2	TRBD2	CASSLFSGGADGELFF	TGTGCCAGCAGCTTATTTAGCGGGGGGGCAGACGGGGAGCTGTTTTTT
TRBV5-4	.	TRBJ2-2	.	CASGSDLSNTGELFF	TGTGCCAGCGGCTCTGACCTATCGAACACCGGGGAGCTGTTTTTT
TRBV19	.	TRBJ2-1	.	CASSILNEQFF	TGTGCCAGTAGTATCCTCAATGAGCAGTTCTTC
TRBV7-2	.	TRBJ2-5	TRBD1	CASSRGQGGETQYF	TGTGCCAGCAGCAGAGGACAGGGGGGAGAGACCCAGTACTTC
TRBV2	.	TRBJ2-3	TRBD2	CASSGSGGTDTQYF	TGTGCCAGCAGTGGAAGCGGGGGCACAGATACGCAGTATTTT
TRBV30	.	TRBJ2-2	.	CAEDPMGAGELFF	TGTGCAGAGGACCCGATGGGGGCCGGGGAGCTGTTTTTT
TRBV30	.	TRBJ2-1	.	CAWSVRGGIYNEQFF	TGTGCCTGGAGTGTACGAGGGGGAATCTACAATGAGCAGTTCTTC
TRBV18	.	TRBJ1-1	TRBD1	CASSPLGGTGNTEAFF	TGTGCCAGCTCACCACTGGGCGGGACAGGGAACACTGAAGCTTTCTTT
TRBV11-2	.	TRBJ2-3	.	CASSLDRSGAGQYF	TGTGCCAGCAGCTTAGATCGGTCGGGAGCGGGGCAGTATTTT
TRBV11-3	.	TRBJ1-1	.	CASSLESGTEAFF	TGTGCCAGCAGCTTAGAGTCTGGGACGGAGGCTTTCTTT
TRBV2	.	TRBJ2-5	TRBD2	CASSERVSGLAGEKETQYF	TGTGCCAGCAGTGAAAGGGTTTCGGGACTAGCGGGGGAGAAGGAGACCCAGTACTTC
TRBV29-1	.	TRBJ2-5	.	CSVDRSGTQETQYF	TGCAGCGTTGATCGTTCGGGAACCCAAGAGACCCAGTACTTC
TRBV14	few	TRBJ1-1	TRBD1	CASSRVRQGTEAFF	TGTGCCAGCAGCCGAGTCAGACAGGGCACTGAAGCTTTCTTT
TRBV11-2	.	TRBJ1-1	.	CASSRHRVEWGPEAFF	TGTGCCAGCAGCCGGCACAGGGTCGAATGGGGACCTGAAGCTTTCTTT
TRBV7-2	.	TRBJ2-5	TRBD2	CASSPRGGARETQYF	TGTGCCAGCAGCCCACGCGGGGGGGCTCGAGAGACCCAGTACTTC
TRBV9	.	TRBJ1-1	.	CASSLRQGAEAFF	TGTGCCAGCAGCCTCCGGCAGGGCGCTGAAGCTTTCTTT
TRBV7-2	.	TRBJ1-4	TRBD1	CASSQGQGREKLFF	TGTGCCAGCAGCCAGGGACAGGGAAGAGAAAAACTGTTTTTT
TRBV7-8	.	TRBJ2-7	TRBD2	CASSLVGGYEQYF	TGTGCCAGCAGCTTAGTGGGAGGGTACGAGCAGTACTTC
TRBV2	.	TRBJ2-5	.	CASSETPGSGETQYF	TGTGCCAGCAGTGAAACCCCAGGGTCGGGGGAGACCCAGTACTTC
TRBV12-5	once	TRBJ1-5	.	CASGLVERGGPGVYQPQHF	TGTGCTAGTGGTTTGGTAGAACGCGGGGGCCCGGGGGTTTATCAGCCCCAGCATTTT
TRBV19	.	TRBJ1-1	.	CASSIVAGRGTEAFF	TGTGCCAGTAGTATAGTGGCAGGGAGGGGGACTGAAGCTTTCTTT
TRBV5-1	.	TRBJ1-1	TRBD1	CASSRDRGTPGKVDFF	TGCGCCAGCTCCCGGGACAGGGGGACCCCCGGGAAGGTAGATTTCTTT
TRBV5-5	once	TRBJ1-1	.	CASSLVSGQSYTEAFF	TGTGCCAGCAGCTTGGTCTCAGGGCAATCGTACACTGAAGCTTTCTTT
TRBV10-2	once	TRBJ1-1	.	CASKLQDTNTEAFF	TGCGCCAGCAAGCTACAGGATACGAACACTGAAGCTTTCTTT
TRBV2	few	TRBJ1-2	.	CASSPSSLSSGYTF	TGTGCCAGCAGTCCCTCTTCGTTGTCTTCCGGCTACACCTTC
TRBV30	.	TRBJ2-7	.	CAWSPGNREQYF	TGTGCCTGGAGTCCGGGGAACAGAGAGCAGTACTTC
TRBV14	.	TRBJ2-5	TRBD1	CASSPGTGGAGETQYF	TGTGCCAGCAGCCCTGGGACAGGGGGCGCGGGGGAGACCCAGTACTTC
TRBV2	.	TRBJ2-5	TRBD1	CASKTTGVETQYF	TGTGCCAGCAAGACAACAGGGGTCGAGACCCAGTACTTC
TRBV10-1	.	TRBJ2-2	TRBD2	CASTGSTSGGPNTGELFF	TGCGCCAGCACCGGATCAACTAGCGGGGGACCCAACACCGGGGAGCTGTTTTTT
TRBV5-6	.	TRBJ2-5	.	CASSPSIAGRETQYF	TGTGCCAGCTCGCCGTCCATTGCGGGTAGAGAGACCCAGTACTTC